The rows below give T cell receptor beta chains drawn from one sample of a study of blood T cell repertoires in COVID-19. Generated by immunoSEQ multiplex PCR, the TCRdb table keeps only in-frame clones and is missing some. The profile shows 300,000 to 350,000 clones, approximately 87% of them singletons. Material: peripheral blood. These TCRs come from a woman aged 25 to 39 with COVID-19, enrolled during active disease. The CDR3 runs from the conserved cysteine through the conserved F or W. A D gene is named only where the DNA matches it firmly. A clone size is listed for some rows: how often the clone was seen (once, few, many), or a class if it is expanded.

-	TRBV4-1	TRBJ2-6	few	TGCGCCAGCAGCCTCCTCCGGGACTCCCCTAGCTCTGGGGCCAACGTCCTGACTTTC	CASSLLRDSPSSGANVLTF
TRBD1	TRBV5-1	TRBJ1-1	-	TGCGCCAGCAGTGGGACAGGGGCTATGAACACTGAAGCTTTCTTT	CASSGTGAMNTEAFF
-	TRBV5-6	TRBJ2-2	-	TGTGCCAGCAGCGGAACTAGGACCGGGGAGCTGTTTTTT	CASSGTRTGELFF
TRBD1	TRBV3-1/TRBV3-2	TRBJ1-4	-	TGTGCCAGCAGCCTGAGGGACAGCCTTAATGAAAAACTGTTTTTT	CASSLRDSLNEKLFF
-	TRBV3-1/TRBV3-2	TRBJ1-1	few	TGTGCCAGCAGCCAAGGTAGCGGTGAAGCTTTCTTT	CASSQGSGEAFF
TRBD1	TRBV2	TRBJ1-6	-	TGTGCCAGCAGTGTTAACAGGGGTCATTCACCCCTCCACTTT	CASSVNRGHSPLHF
-	TRBV7-9	TRBJ1-2	-	TGTGCCAGCAGCTTTTCTTTTGAGGTTGGTGGCTACACCTTC	CASSFSFEVGGYTF
TRBD1	TRBV6-6	TRBJ1-4	once	TGTGCCAGCAGTCCTGGGACAGGGGCTTTAGGGACTAATGAAAAACTGTTTTTT	CASSPGTGALGTNEKLFF
TRBD1	TRBV19	TRBJ2-3	-	TGTGCCAGTAGTATAGATCTGAGGGACAGGGGACCTGTTACGCAGTATTTT	CASSIDLRDRGPVTQYF
-	TRBV5-1	TRBJ2-7	-	TGCGCCAGCAGCTTGGGGAGGCACCCCTACGAGCAGTACTTC	CASSLGRHPYEQYF
TRBD1	TRBV5-5	TRBJ1-2	-	TGTGCCAGCAGCTTGGGCCCCGGACAGGGGGCGTCGGGCTACACCTTC	CASSLGPGQGASGYTF
-	TRBV7-9	TRBJ2-3	-	TGTGCCAGCAGCTTAGTTCCGGGAAGCCCGCTAATAGGCACAGATACGCAGTATTTT	CASSLVPGSPLIGTDTQYF
-	TRBV5-8	TRBJ2-7	-	TGTGCCAGCAGCTTCGGACAGCCCTATATTCCCTACGAGCAGTACTTC	CASSFGQPYIPYEQYF
-	TRBV21-1	TRBJ2-1	-	TGTGCCAGCACCACTACTAGCGGGAGGGCGTTAAGCAATGAGCAGTTCTTC	CASTTTSGRALSNEQFF
TRBD2	TRBV6-5	TRBJ2-7	-	TGTGCCAGCAGCGACCGGACTAGCGGAACTCAGTACTTC	CASSDRTSGTQYF
-	TRBV7-9	TRBJ2-7	-	TGTGCCAGCAGCTTAGTGGAGGGGGCATACGAGCAGTACTTC	CASSLVEGAYEQYF
-	TRBV27	TRBJ2-1	-	TGTGCCAGCAGTTTTATCCCTCCTTATAATGAGCAGTTCTTC	CASSFIPPYNEQFF